This T cell receptor beta chain stems from a study of blood T cell repertoires in COVID-19. The repertoire was sequenced with immunoSEQ multiplex PCR; TCRdb's copy has only in-frame clones and lacks some. Here the sample spans approximately 150,000 clones, 60% to 85% being singletons. V lost 5 bases to trimming and J lost 7 bases; unmatched junction nucleotides: 7. The CDR3 covers 15 residues. CDR1 and CDR2 from the germline V gene are MNHEY and SMNVEV (reference sequence). Sequenced sample: peripheral blood. This TCR was recovered from a woman aged 60 to 75 with acute or convalescent COVID-19. This chain uses TRBV27 with TRBJ1-6; 8 nucleotides match TRBD1. The CDR3 nucleotides read TGTGCCAGCAGTCACAGGGGGTGGGAGAATTCACCCCTCCACTTT. It codes for CASSHRGWENSPLHF.